Given below is one TCR beta chain in context. Its antigen is undetermined. These data belong to a study of CD8+CD57+ T cells in acquired aplastic anemia. About the study: Mean DNA quantity obtained from sorted CD4+ and CD8+ cells was 3 to 3.5 ug.

CDR3 length equals 12 residues. Germline V gives CDR1 DFQATT, CDR2 SNEGSKA (reference sequence). The ends were cut back, 3 bases at V and 13 bases at J, with 13 bases in the middle. Regarding the study as a whole: Patients and controls had in common approximately 28 CD8+ CDR3 sequences. Patient and control CD8+ Simpson's diversity was not significantly different.

Profiles of TCR beta VDJ and CDR3 were generated from a genomic DNA template. TCRdb reanalysed the reads using MiXCR and keeps one entry per CDR3 protein. The table shows 250,000 to 300,000 distinct CDR3 sequences, with around 60% occurring only once. Sequencing input: sorted CD4+, CD8+, or CD8+CD57+ T cells (not recorded which) from PBMCs. The sequence was collected from a human donor with severe aplastic anemia or a healthy control (not recorded which). The genes are TRBV20-1 and TRBJ1-6; the D is unclear. The CDR3 here is CSARSDPLPLHF. CDR3 nucleotides: TGCAGTGCTAGGTCGGACCCGTTGCCCCTCCACTTT.